This T cell receptor beta chain was obtained from a study of naive and memory T cell subsets (dated 2017 in TCRdb). About the full investigation: An open-source, UMI-based TCR alpha and beta sequencing pipeline was applied to sorted naive and memory peripheral blood T cell subsets. IgG serology results and the functional CMV T cell responses were in complete agreement. RNA was DNase-treated and reverse transcribed with TCR constant-region primers, mostly using SuperScript III.

General findings and caveats noted by the study authors: TCR abundance followed a power law with an exponent that was different for naive and memory subsets but consistent across the three individuals. In both CD4 and CD8 cells, going from naive through CM, EM and EMRA, the Gini index went up while Shannon and inverse Simpson diversity went down. After error correction, over 85% of naive TCR sequences appeared only once, giving much steeper abundance distributions than memory subsets. A clonotype was defined as a single alpha or beta chain sequence rather than as a paired alpha/beta receptor. No ground truth was available to validate the repertoire findings for the naive and memory subsets. RNA-based TCR counts may be influenced by expression changes linked to T cell activation and differentiation. A few larger clonotypes were present in naive repertoires, especially CD8 naive repertoires, and these clonotypes were possibly memory cells re-expressing CD45RA.

This clonotype has at least ten counts. What antigen it recognizes has not been identified. Per-nucleotide qualities are absent, and no much larger clonotype sits a single base away. Library preparation used UMI-ligation and nested PCR. To cover both TRBC1 and TRBC2, the beta constant-region primer consisted of an equimolar mix of two oligonucleotides. The ligated cDNA went through four rounds of PCR with nested alpha and beta constant-region primers together with the SP2 primer. T4 RNA ligase 1 ligated a single-stranded oligonucleotide carrying the SP2 primer and a 12-nucleotide UMI to the cDNA 3' end. Incubation of the ligation reaction lasted roughly 20-25 hours at 16 degrees C. To avoid over-amplification, PCR2 was usually performed as a SYBR Green qPCR and halted once a predetermined threshold was reached. Every purification after the first one was done using Agencourt AMPure XP magnetic beads. Library quantification was done by Qubit, followed by a TapeStation check on which the main peak was expected at around 650 bp. Pooled libraries were sequenced on an Illumina MiSeq using v2 2x251 paired-end kits, and typically roughly 1-2.1 million reads were obtained per sample. Each sample was pooled at about 4 nM, and about 4.5-7.5% PhiX was included to help cluster recognition. For the original study's pipeline: V and J genes were assigned to Demultiplexor-processed FASTQ reads by Decombinator through tag matching, with a single base-pair mismatch being allowed. Collapsinator used UMIs to correct both sequencing errors and frequency errors arising from PCR heterogeneity. TCRs were translated and CDR3s were extracted from the conserved cysteine to the FGXG phenylalanine by CDR3Translator, with non-productive sequences being flagged. Gini, Shannon entropy and inverse Simpson indices were calculated on repertoires subsampled to equal numbers of UMI-defined TCRs. Within the linear range, a power law was fitted by maximum likelihood to the distributions of clonotype abundance. On one naive CD8 sample, the pipeline and MIGEC gave similar UMI counts, unique TCR numbers and clonal distributions. One analysis removed from the naive repertoire any naive TCRs that were also present in any memory subset from the same donor. A set of approximately 7,300 CMV-associated CDR3 sequences, compiled from VDJdb and a published dataset, was used to search the repertoires. TCRdb ran its own pipeline on the public reads, namely fastp trimming at Q25 and MiXCR clone calling, and kept in-frame beta chains. Identical CDR3 proteins give one entry, which carries the most common genes and DNA. These V and J calls rely on TCRdb rather than the paper's analysis. The sample profile shows about 150,000 distinct CDR3 sequences; approximately 24% of them were found once. The top ten hold 0.095% to 0.12% of the sample.

Deletion took 0 bases off V and 4 bases off J, with a span of 16 bases between the germline ends. CDR1 DFQATT and CDR2 SNEGSKA were looked up in the germline V gene (reference sequence). Spanning cysteine to phenylalanine, the CDR3 consists of 16 amino acids. Only the CDR3 DNA stays, 48 bases, in frame from base 1. From the second PCR step onward, the TCR alpha chain libraries and the TCR beta chain libraries were amplified separately. CMV status of each donor was established by measuring IFNgamma production from CD4+ T cells after fresh PBMCs were stimulated overnight with CMV viral lysate. Miltenyi beads were used first to positively select CD4 T cells, and CD8 T cells were then positively selected from the CD4-negative fraction. After staining for CD3, CD4, CD8, CD45RA, CD27 and a live/dead dye, cells were sorted on a BD Aria II into four subsets based on CD45RA and CD27. Blood was obtained from a few healthy volunteers, and the blood from each volunteer was fractionated into CD4 and CD8 T cells and subsequently into four differentiation subsets. Approximately 120 ml of peripheral blood was drawn per donor, and PBMC were isolated by Ficoll-Paque PLUS density-gradient centrifugation. Sorted cells were lysed in RLT buffer, and RNA was extracted with a Qiagen RNeasy kit and stored at -80°C.

The clonotype was recovered from a human donor in good health. Recombination connected TRBV20-1 to TRBJ2-1, with the D gene uncertain. Sequencing used naive CD4+ T cells from blood. In the paper's terms, the cell subset or site label means: naive T cells, CD45RA high CD27+. The DNA sequence is given as TGCAGTGCTAGAGAGTGGCGACCCTCCGCATACAATGAGCAGTTCTTC. It translates to CSAREWRPSAYNEQFF.